Sequencing of this T cell receptor beta chain was carried out in a study of blood T cells in healthy people across ages. General observations from the study: Roughly linearly, TCR beta diversity per million T cells fell as age increased. In long-lived donors, naive CD4+ cell counts and diversity exceeded those of aged donors. A strong correlation was found between TCR beta diversity and the percentage of naive T cells.

Alongside a J-beta primer mix, a sample-barcoded 5' primer served in a second PCR lasting about 7 to 11 cycles. Using its own MiXCR run on the 5' RACE reads, TCRdb lists one record per CDR3 protein. Here the sample spans under 2,000,000 distinct CDR3 sequences, about 49% being singletons. A few counts support this clonotype. The antigen remains undetermined. CDR3 length equals 17 residues. The V and J ends lost 0 bases and 2 bases, in that order; junction bases with no gene match: 6. Germline V gene sequence: CDR1 LGHNA, CDR2 YSLEER. The J gene is TRBJ2-1, the V gene TRBV4-3, with TRBD2 identical over 8 bases. The origin of this receptor is a woman in her 40s in good health. Sample: blood. As DNA, the CDR3 is TGCGCCAGCAGCCAAGATTCCGACGGGGGGGCCTACAATGAGCAGTTCTTC. As protein: CASSQDSDGGAYNEQFF.